The source of this T cell receptor beta chain is a study of breast tumors, draining lymph nodes, adjacent tissues. Study results and limitations: The lymph node origin of tumor T cells was framed as consistent with a hypothesis, not demonstrated. Tumors had less TCR diversity than lymph nodes, more than nontumor tissue. Tumor and nontumor repertoires were significantly more similar in luminal-like than in basal-like breast cancer. Most tumor T cells seemingly derive from lymph node, then expand in tumor.

One entry per CDR3 protein, called by TCRdb with MiXCR from the multiplex PCR reads. Among roughly 120,000 distinct CDR3 sequences, just under 20% were seen once, and the ten largest hold about 3.5%. Breast cancer patients provided tissue from their axillary draining lymph nodes. This clonotype was seen repeatedly, ten times or more. Antigen: not known. The length of the CDR3 is 14 residues. Trimming pared 2 bases from V and 4 bases from J, leaving 11 bases between. The germline CDR1 and CDR2 sequences are SGHDN and FVKESK. This chain links TRBV14 with TRBJ1-2, with D perhaps TRBD1 (5 bases). The sequenced sample was axillary lymph node tissue. The TCR comes from a female donor with breast cancer. Some clones in this sample may be carry-over from other donors' samples. CDR3 DNA: TGTGCCAGCAGCCAAATGCGGGACCGCTATGGCTACACCTTC. Translation gives CASSQMRDRYGYTF.